The source of this TCR beta chain is a study of T cell responses to AZD1222 COVID-19 vaccine. General study findings and limits: Of spike-specific TCRs, nearly half reportedly target regions left unmutated in variants.

This clone was detected only a few times. Its cognate antigen is unknown. TCRdb's copy holds only in-frame clones and misses some; the assay was immunoSEQ multiplex PCR. The sample has 83,000 or so clones, roughly 90% seen once; the top ten hold roughly 4.8%. This TCR was recovered from an adult in good health. Specimen: peripheral blood, collected on day 0 of MenACWY control vaccination.

The CDR3, as DNA: TGTGCCAGCTCACCACAGATAAATCTAGCGGGAGCCTACAATGAGCAGTTCTTC. Its protein is CASSPQINLAGAYNEQFF. The chain employs TRBV18 and TRBJ2-1, with 10 positions matching TRBD2. This CDR3 has 18 residues. Unmatched junction bases numbered 8, after V lost 1 base and J lost 2 bases. Germline V CDR1 and CDR2: KGHSH, LQKENI.